This T cell receptor beta chain was captured by sequencing in a study of T cells after posttransplantation cyclophosphamide. Study-wide results and limits: TRB overlap between skin or GI tissue T cells and blood was limited. Later blood repertoires were often dominated by clones from the donor CD8+ memory compartment. Recipient CMV seropositivity and CMV reactivation strongly tracked TRB clonality.

This clone was observed many times. Its antigen is unknown. On the day of bone marrow donation, the related graft donor provided peripheral blood. CDR3 length equals 14 residues. V was pared by 0 bases and J by 6 bases, with 5 bases of the junction left unmatched. CDR1 is SGHNT, CDR2 YYREEE, per germline (reference sequence). Only in-frame clones appear in the TCRdb table, and some are missing; sequencing was by immunoSEQ multiplex PCR. The specimen gives about 38,000 clones without singletons; the ten biggest hold around 2.5%. The rearrangement joins TRBV5-4 to TRBJ1-2, with 7 bases that match TRBD1. This receptor was identified in a man in his fifties in good health, CMV-negative, and a related stem cell transplant donor. The sequenced sample was PBMCs. The chain's CDR3 is CASSLDRGPDGYTF. Here the CDR3 DNA reads TGTGCCAGCAGCTTGGACAGGGGTCCCGATGGCTACACCTTC.